This T cell receptor (beta chain) was identified during a study of blood T cell repertoires in COVID-19. Study at large: Samples representing acute and convalescent COVID-19 were sourced from the United States, Italy and Spain.

Germline CDR1 and CDR2: SGHRS and YFSETQ. The CDR3 runs to 13 residues. Trimming left V 4 bases short and J 2 bases short, with 9 bases between. Authors' methods: Estimation of nucleated cell counts relied on the amplification of reference gene primers. Clones were read by immunoSEQ multiplex PCR, and TCRdb kept only the in-frame ones, dropping some. From that table come the V and J calls and clone size; the DNA was used to work out D and trimming. In the table there are 350,000 to 450,000 clones, 85% of which are singletons. This clone was counted once. V gene TRBV5-1 combines with J gene TRBJ1-1; TRBD1 is a possible D gene (5 bases). Sequencing input: peripheral blood. The sequence derives from a woman aged 18-29 years with acute or convalescent COVID-19. CDR3 bases: TGCGCCAGCAGCGTACAGGAAAACACTGAAGCTTTCTTT. It is translated as CASSVQENTEAFF. Filled out from reference TRBV5-1 and TRBJ1-1, the complete variable domain reads KAGVTQTPRYLIKTRGQQVTLSCSPISGHRSVSWYQQTPGQGLQFLFEYFSETQRNKGNFPGRFSGRQFSNSRSEMNVSTLELGDSALYLCASSVQENTEAFFGQGTRLTVV.